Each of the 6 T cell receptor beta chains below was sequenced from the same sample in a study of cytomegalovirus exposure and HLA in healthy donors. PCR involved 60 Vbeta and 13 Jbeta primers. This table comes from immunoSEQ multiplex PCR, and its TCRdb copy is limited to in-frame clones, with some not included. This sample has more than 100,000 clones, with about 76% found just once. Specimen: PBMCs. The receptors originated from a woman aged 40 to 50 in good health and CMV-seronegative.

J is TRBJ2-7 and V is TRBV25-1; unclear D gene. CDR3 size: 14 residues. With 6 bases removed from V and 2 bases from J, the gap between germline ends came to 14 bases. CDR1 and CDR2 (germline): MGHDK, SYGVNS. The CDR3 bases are TGTGCCAGCAGGGAAGACAATTTAGCCTACGAGCAGTACTTC. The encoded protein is CASREDNLAYEQYF.

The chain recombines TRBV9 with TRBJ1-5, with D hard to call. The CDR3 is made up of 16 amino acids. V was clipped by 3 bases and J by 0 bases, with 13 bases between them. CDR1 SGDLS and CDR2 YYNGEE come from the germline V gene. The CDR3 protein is CASSASNGVSNQPQHF. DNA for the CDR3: TGTGCCAGCAGCGCCTCTAACGGGGTTAGCAATCAGCCCCAGCATTTT.

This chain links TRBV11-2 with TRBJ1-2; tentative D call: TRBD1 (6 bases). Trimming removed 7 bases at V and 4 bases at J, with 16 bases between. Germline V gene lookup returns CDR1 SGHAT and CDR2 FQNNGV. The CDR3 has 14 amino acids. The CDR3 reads CASTTGSLRYGYTF. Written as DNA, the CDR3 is TGTGCCAGCACTACAGGGTCCTTACGCTATGGCTACACCTTC. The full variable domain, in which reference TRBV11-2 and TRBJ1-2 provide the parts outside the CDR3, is EAGVAQSPRYKIIEKRQSVAFWCNPISGHATLYWYQQILGQGPKLLIQFQNNGVVDDSQLPKDRFSAERLKGVDSTLKIQPAKLEDSAVYLCASTTGSLRYGYTFGSGTRLTVV.

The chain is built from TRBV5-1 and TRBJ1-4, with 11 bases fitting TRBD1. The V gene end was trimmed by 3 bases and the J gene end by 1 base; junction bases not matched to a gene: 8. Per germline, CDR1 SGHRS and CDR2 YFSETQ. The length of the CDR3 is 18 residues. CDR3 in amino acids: CASSSGGQGGRTNEKLFF. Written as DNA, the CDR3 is TGCGCCAGCAGCTCAGGGGGACAGGGGGGAAGAACTAATGAAAAACTGTTTTTT.

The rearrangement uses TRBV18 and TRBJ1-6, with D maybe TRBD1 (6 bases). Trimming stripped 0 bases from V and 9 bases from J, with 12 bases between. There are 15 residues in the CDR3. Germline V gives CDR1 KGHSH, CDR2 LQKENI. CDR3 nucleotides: TGTGCCAGCTCACCACCGGAGAACAGGGCTTCACCCCTCCACTTT. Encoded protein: CASSPPENRASPLHF.

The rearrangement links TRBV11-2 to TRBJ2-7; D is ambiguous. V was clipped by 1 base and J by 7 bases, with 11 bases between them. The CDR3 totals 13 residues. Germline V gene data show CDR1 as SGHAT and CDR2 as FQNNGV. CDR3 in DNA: TGTGCCAGCAGCTTAGCTCCCTCTCGGGAGCAGTACTTC. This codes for CASSLAPSREQYF. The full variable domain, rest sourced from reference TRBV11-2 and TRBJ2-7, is EAGVAQSPRYKIIEKRQSVAFWCNPISGHATLYWYQQILGQGPKLLIQFQNNGVVDDSQLPKDRFSAERLKGVDSTLKIQPAKLEDSAVYLCASSLAPSREQYFGPGTRLTVT.